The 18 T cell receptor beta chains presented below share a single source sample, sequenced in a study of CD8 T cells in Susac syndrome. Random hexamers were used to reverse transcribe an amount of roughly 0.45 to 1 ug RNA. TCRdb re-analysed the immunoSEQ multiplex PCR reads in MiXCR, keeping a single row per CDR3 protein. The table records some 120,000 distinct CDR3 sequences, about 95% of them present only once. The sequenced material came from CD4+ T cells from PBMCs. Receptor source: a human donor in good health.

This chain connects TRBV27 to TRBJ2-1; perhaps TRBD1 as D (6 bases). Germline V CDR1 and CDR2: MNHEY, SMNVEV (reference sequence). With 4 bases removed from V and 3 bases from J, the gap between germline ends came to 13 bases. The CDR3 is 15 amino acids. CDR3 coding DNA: TGTGCCAGCAGTTCCTACAGGGCCCACTACAATGAGCAGTTCTTC. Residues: CASSSYRAHYNEQFF.

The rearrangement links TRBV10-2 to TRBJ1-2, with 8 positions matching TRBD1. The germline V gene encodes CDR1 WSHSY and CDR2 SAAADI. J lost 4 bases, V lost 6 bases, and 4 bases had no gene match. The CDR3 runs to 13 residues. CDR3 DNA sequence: TGCGCCAGCAGGGACAGGGCCGTCTATGGCTACACCTTC. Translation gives CASRDRAVYGYTF.

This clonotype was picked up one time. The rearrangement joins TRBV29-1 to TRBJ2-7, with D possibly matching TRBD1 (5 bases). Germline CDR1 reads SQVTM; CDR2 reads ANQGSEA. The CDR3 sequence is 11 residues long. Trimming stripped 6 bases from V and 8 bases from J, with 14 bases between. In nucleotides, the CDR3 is TGCAGCGTGCTGAGACAGACCCAGCAGTACTTC. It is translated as CSVLRQTQQYF.

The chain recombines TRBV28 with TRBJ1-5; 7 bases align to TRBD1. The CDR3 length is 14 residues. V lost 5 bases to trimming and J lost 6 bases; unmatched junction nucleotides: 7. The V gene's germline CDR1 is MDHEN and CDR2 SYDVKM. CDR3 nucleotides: TGTGCCAGCAGTGACCGCACAGGGGTTCAGCCCCAGCATTTT. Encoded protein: CASSDRTGVQPQHF.

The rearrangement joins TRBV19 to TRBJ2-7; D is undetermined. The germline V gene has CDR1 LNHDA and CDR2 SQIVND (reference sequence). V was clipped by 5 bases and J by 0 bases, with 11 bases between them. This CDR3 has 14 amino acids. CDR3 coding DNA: TGTGCCAGTAGTCCCCGGTTTAGCTCCTACGAGCAGTACTTC. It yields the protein CASSPRFSSYEQYF.

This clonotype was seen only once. The CDR3 loop is CASSGGRANTGELFF. CDR3 in DNA: TGTGCCAGCAGTGGTGGACGGGCGAACACCGGGGAGCTGTTTTTT. V gene TRBV2 combines with J gene TRBJ2-2; no firm D call. The CDR3 covers 15 residues. Germline V lookup: CDR1 SNHLY, CDR2 FYNNEI. V shed 4 bases and J shed 0 bases, with 9 bases lying between them.

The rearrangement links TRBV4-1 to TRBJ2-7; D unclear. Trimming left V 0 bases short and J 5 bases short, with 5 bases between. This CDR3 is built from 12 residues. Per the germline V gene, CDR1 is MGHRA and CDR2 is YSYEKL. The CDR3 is CASSQEGNEQYF. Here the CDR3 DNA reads TGCGCCAGCAGCCAAGAAGGGAACGAGCAGTACTTC.

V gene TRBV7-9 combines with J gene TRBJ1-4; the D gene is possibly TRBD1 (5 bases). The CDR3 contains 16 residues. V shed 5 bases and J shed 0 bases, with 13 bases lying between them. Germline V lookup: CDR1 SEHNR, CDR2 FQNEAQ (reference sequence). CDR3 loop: CASSPDKTATNEKLFF. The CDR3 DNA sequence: TGTGCCAGCAGCCCGGACAAGACAGCAACTAATGAAAAACTGTTTTTT.

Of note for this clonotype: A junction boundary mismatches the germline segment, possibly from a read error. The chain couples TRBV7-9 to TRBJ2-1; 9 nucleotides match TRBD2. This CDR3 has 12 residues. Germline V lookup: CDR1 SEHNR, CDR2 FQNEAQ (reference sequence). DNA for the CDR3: TGTGCCAGCAGCTTAGGGGGCGGGAGGGCCCTCTTC. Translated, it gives CASSLGGGRALF. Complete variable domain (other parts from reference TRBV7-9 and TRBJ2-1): DTGVSQNPRHKITKRGQNVTFRCDPISEHNRLYWYRQTLGQGPEFLTYFQNEAQLEKSRLLSDRFSAERPKGSFSTLEIQRTEQGDSAMYLCASSLGGGRALFGPGTRLTVL.

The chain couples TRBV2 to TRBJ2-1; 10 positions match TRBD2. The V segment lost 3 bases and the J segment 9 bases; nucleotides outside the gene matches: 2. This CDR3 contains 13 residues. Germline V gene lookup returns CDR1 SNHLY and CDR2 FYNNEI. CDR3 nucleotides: TGTGCCAGCAGTGAGGCTAGCGGGGGTGAGCAGTTCTTC. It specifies CASSEASGGEQFF.

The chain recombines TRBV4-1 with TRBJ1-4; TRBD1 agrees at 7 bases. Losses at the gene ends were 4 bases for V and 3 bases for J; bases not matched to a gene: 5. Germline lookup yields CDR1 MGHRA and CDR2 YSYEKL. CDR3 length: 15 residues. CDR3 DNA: TGCGCCAGCAGCCCAGCGACAGGGCCTAATGAAAAACTGTTTTTT. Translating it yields CASSPATGPNEKLFF.

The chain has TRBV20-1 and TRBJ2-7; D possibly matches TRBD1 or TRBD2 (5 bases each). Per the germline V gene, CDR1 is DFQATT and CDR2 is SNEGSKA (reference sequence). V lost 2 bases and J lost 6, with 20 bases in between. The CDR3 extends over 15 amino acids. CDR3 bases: TGCAGTGCTAGACGTCCCGGGACGTCCGCGAGCGAGCAGTACTTC. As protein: CSARRPGTSASEQYF.

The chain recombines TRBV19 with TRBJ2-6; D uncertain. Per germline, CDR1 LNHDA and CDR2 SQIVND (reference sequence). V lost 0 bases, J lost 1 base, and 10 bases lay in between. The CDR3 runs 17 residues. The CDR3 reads CASSIETVPSGANVLTF. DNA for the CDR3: TGTGCCAGTAGTATAGAGACGGTTCCATCTGGGGCCAACGTCCTGACTTTC.

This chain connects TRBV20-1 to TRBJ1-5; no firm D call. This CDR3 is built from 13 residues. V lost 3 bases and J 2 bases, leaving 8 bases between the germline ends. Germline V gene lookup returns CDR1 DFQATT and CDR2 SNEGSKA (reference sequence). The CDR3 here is CSARREGNQPQHF. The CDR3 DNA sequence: TGCAGTGCTAGGAGGGAGGGCAATCAGCCCCAGCATTTT.

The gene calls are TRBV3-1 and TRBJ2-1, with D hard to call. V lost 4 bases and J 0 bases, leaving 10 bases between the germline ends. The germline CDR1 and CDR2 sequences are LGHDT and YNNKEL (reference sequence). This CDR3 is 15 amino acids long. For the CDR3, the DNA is TGTGCCAGCAGCCCTCGTCCGGACTCCTACAATGAGCAGTTCTTC. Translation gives CASSPRPDSYNEQFF.

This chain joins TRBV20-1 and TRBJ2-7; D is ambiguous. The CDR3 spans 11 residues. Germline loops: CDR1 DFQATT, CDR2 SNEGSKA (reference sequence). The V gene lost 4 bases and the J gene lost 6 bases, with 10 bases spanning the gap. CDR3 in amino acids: CSANALFEQYF. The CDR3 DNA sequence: TGCAGTGCTAATGCTTTATTCGAGCAGTACTTC.

The CDR3 coding sequence is TGTGCCAGCAGCCCAGGGGGGGGGAACAATCAGCCCCAGCATTTT. It encodes CASSPGGGNNQPQHF. V gene TRBV27 combines with J gene TRBJ1-5; 7 bases are shared with TRBD1. Per the germline V gene, CDR1 is MNHEY and CDR2 is SMNVEV (reference sequence). CDR3 length: 15 amino acids. With V trimmed by 6 bases and J by 3 bases, 8 bases remained unmatched.

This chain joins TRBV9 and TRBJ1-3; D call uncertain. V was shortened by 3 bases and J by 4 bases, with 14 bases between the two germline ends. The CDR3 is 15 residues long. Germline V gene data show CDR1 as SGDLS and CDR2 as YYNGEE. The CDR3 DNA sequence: TGTGCCAGCAGCGAGGACCCGGGCCGAGGAAACACCATATATTTT. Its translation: CASSEDPGRGNTIYF.